What follows are 18 T cell receptor beta chains derived from one specimen sequenced in a study of intratumoral heterogeneity in liver cancer. Method: immunoSEQ multiplex PCR; TCRdb's copy keeps in-frame clones and lacks some. The top ten hold roughly a fifth of the sample, which has 5,900 or so clones, approximately 72% seen once. Specimen: tumor-adjacent normal tissue, collected before any cancer treatment. The source of these receptors is a man aged 65 to 79 with hepatocellular carcinoma.

In its sample, this clone was seen a few times. The chain links TRBV7-2 to TRBJ1-3; TRBD1 matches 7 bases. The germline V gene encodes CDR1 SGHTA and CDR2 FQGNSA. The CDR3 extends over 15 amino acids. Germline trimming cut 3 bases from V and 1 base from J; bases unmatched to any gene: 3. The DNA for the CDR3 is TGTGCCAGCAGCTTCCAGGGGGGGTCTGGAAACACCATATATTTT. This encodes CASSFQGGSGNTIYF.

The chain combines TRBV5-1 with TRBJ1-2, with D perhaps TRBD1 (6 bases). Trimming removed 4 bases at V and 6 bases at J, with 19 bases between. This CDR3 region has 15 residues. Germline assignment: CDR1 SGHRS and CDR2 YFSETQ. The DNA for the CDR3 is TGCGCCAGCAGCCGTATTATTGGTGGGGGCCATGGCTACACCTTC. It specifies CASSRIIGGGHGYTF.

The V call is TRBV4-1, the J call TRBJ1-2, with a tentative D call TRBD1 (5 bases). In germline, CDR1 is MGHRA, CDR2 YSYEKL. The CDR3 consists of 15 residues. Trimming shortened V by 0 bases and J by 4 bases, and 12 bases separated the two germline ends. The CDR3 protein is CASSQDRGLGYGYTF. Written as DNA, the CDR3 is TGCGCCAGCAGCCAAGACCGGGGACTAGGCTATGGCTACACCTTC.

The chain couples TRBV9 to TRBJ1-2; 7 nucleotides match TRBD1. Looked up from germline, CDR1 is SGDLS and CDR2 is YYNGEE. This CDR3 region has 16 residues. V gave up 0 bases and J gave up 0 bases; unmatched junction bases: 5. For the CDR3, the DNA is TGTGCCAGCAGCGTAGCCGTAGGGGGCTCTAACTATGGCTACACCTTC. Translating it yields CASSVAVGGSNYGYTF.

The chain employs TRBV7-9 and TRBJ2-5; weak D call: TRBD2 (5 bases). Per the germline V gene, CDR1 is SEHNR and CDR2 is FQNEAQ (reference sequence). Trimming left V 8 bases short and J 4 bases short, with 11 bases between. The CDR3 is 12 amino acids. The CDR3 nucleotides are TGTGCCAGCGGGGAGTCGCCAGAGACCCAGTACTTC. It specifies CASGESPETQYF. The whole variable domain, remainder taken from reference TRBV7-9 and TRBJ2-5, is DTGVSQNPRHKITKRGQNVTFRCDPISEHNRLYWYRQTLGQGPEFLTYFQNEAQLEKSRLLSDRFSAERPKGSFSTLEIQRTEQGDSAMYLCASGESPETQYFGPGTRLLVL.

J is TRBJ2-5 and V is TRBV15; TRBD1 matches 8 bases. Germline V gene lookup returns CDR1 LNHNV and CDR2 YYDKDF (reference sequence). The ends lost 1 base at V and 4 bases at J; junction bases unmatched: 14. The CDR3 totals 18 residues. CDR3 DNA sequence: TGTGCCACCAGCAGAGGAGCAGGACAGGGTATTAAGGCAGAGACCCAGTACTTC. It is translated as CATSRGAGQGIKAETQYF.

The sample holds a few counts of this clone. The V gene is TRBV27, the J gene TRBJ1-6, with TRBD1 matching over 7 bases. Germline CDR1 MNHEY, CDR2 SMNVEV (reference sequence). This CDR3 contains 17 residues. The V gene end was trimmed by 7 bases and the J gene end by 8 bases; junction bases not matched to a gene: 17. In nucleotides, the CDR3 is TGTGCCAGCAAAGGCAGGGGGTTAAGGGTACCATATTCACCCCTCCACTTT. Residues: CASKGRGLRVPYSPLHF.

The chain has TRBV3-1 (or the pseudogene TRBV3-2) and TRBJ2-5; D ambiguous. This CDR3 has 14 amino acids. Looked up from germline, CDR1 is LGHDT and CDR2 is YNNKEL (reference sequence). Trimming took off 0 bases at V and 4 bases at J, with 9 bases between the two ends. For the CDR3, the DNA is TGTGCCAGCAGCCAAGAGGTTTTTGGAGAGACCCAGTACTTC. Translation: CASSQEVFGETQYF.

J is TRBJ2-2 and V is TRBV9; D is perhaps TRBD1 (6 bases). The V gene's germline CDR1 is SGDLS and CDR2 YYNGEE. Trimming stripped 3 bases from V and 7 bases from J, with 13 bases between. CDR3 length equals 14 residues. The CDR3 spells CASSELVGGGELFF. In nucleotides, the CDR3 is TGTGCCAGCAGCGAACTTGTAGGGGGCGGGGAGCTGTTTTTT.

The V gene is TRBV4-2, the J gene TRBJ2-5; tentatively, D is TRBD1 (5 bases). Trimming stripped 0 bases from V and 4 bases from J, with 12 bases between. Germline V gene lookup returns CDR1 LGHNA and CDR2 YNFKEQ. CDR3 length: 15 amino acids. The CDR3 is CASSQDPTVGETQYF. CDR3 nucleotides: TGTGCCAGCAGCCAAGATCCGACAGTAGGAGAGACCCAGTACTTC.

The rearrangement links TRBV6-5 to TRBJ2-2; TRBD1 agrees at 7 bases. Germline CDR1 is MNHEY and CDR2 is SVGAGI. V lost 2 bases to trimming and J lost 0 bases; unmatched junction nucleotides: 3. The CDR3 sequence is 16 residues long. The CDR3 DNA is TGTGCCAGCAGTTACGGGACAGTGACGAACACCGGGGAGCTGTTTTTT. Amino acids: CASSYGTVTNTGELFF.

Within the sample, this clone is large (0.1 to 1%). This sequence joins TRBV9 and TRBJ2-5; no clear D. The CDR3 runs to 15 residues. V was cut by 0 bases and J by 2 bases, with 11 bases left in between. The germline CDR1 and CDR2 sequences are SGDLS and YYNGEE. The CDR3 reads CASSVVGAPQETQYF. DNA of the CDR3: TGTGCCAGCAGCGTAGTAGGAGCTCCGCAAGAGACCCAGTACTTC.

The gene calls are TRBV7-2 and TRBJ2-5, with 7 bases fitting TRBD1. The CDR3 spans 16 residues. With V trimmed by 3 bases and J by 2 bases, 9 bases remained unmatched. CDR1 is SGHTA and CDR2 is FQGNSA in the germline V gene. The CDR3 DNA reads as TGTGCCAGCAGCTTTACTGGGACAGCTACTCAAGAGACCCAGTACTTC. As protein: CASSFTGTATQETQYF.

This clone was detected once. The chain has TRBV6-2 or TRBV6-3 and TRBJ2-1; TRBD2 agrees at 10 bases. The CDR3 is made up of 16 amino acids. Germline V CDR1 and CDR2: MNHEY, SVGEGT. Trimming cost V 6 bases and J 6 bases; bases outside gene matches: 11. The CDR3 loop is CASSKLLGTSVNEQFF. Written as DNA, the CDR3 is TGTGCCAGCAGCAAACTCCTTGGGACTAGCGTCAATGAGCAGTTCTTC.

The chain recombines TRBV30 with TRBJ2-7; D not resolved. The V gene's germline CDR1 is GTSNPN and CDR2 SVGIG (reference sequence). The CDR3 contains 11 residues. Trimming took 7 bases from V and 1 from J, leaving 8 bases between them. CDR3 coding DNA: TGTGCCTTTGGACGGTCCTACGAGCAGTACTTC. The encoded protein is CAFGRSYEQYF.

V usage is TRBV3-1 (or the pseudogene TRBV3-2) and J usage is TRBJ2-1; 7 bases fit TRBD1. From germline, CDR1 is LGHDT and CDR2 YNNKEL (reference sequence). The junction had 6 bases not matched to a gene; V was cut back by 6 bases and J by 10 bases. The CDR3 totals 12 residues. This CDR3 reads CASRLTGREQFF. CDR3 in DNA: TGTGCCAGCAGGTTGACAGGGCGCGAGCAGTTCTTC.

The V and J genes are TRBV28 and TRBJ1-2; a weak D match, TRBD1 (5 bases). In germline, CDR1 is MDHEN, CDR2 SYDVKM. Trimming removed 4 bases at V and 1 base at J, with 19 bases between. CDR3 length: 17 residues. The CDR3 sequence: CASSSTTGTWLNYGYTF. Here the CDR3 DNA reads TGTGCCAGCAGTTCCACAACCGGGACGTGGCTTAACTATGGCTACACCTTC.

The table lists this clone with a few counts. The chain uses TRBV25-1 and TRBJ1-2; tentatively, D is TRBD1 (5 bases). Trimming took off 4 bases at V and 3 bases at J, with 15 bases between the two ends. The CDR3 totals 15 residues. The germline V gene has CDR1 MGHDK and CDR2 SYGVNS. The CDR3 sequence: CASSGGADGYYGYTF. The CDR3 bases are TGTGCCAGCAGTGGAGGGGCGGACGGCTACTATGGCTACACCTTC.